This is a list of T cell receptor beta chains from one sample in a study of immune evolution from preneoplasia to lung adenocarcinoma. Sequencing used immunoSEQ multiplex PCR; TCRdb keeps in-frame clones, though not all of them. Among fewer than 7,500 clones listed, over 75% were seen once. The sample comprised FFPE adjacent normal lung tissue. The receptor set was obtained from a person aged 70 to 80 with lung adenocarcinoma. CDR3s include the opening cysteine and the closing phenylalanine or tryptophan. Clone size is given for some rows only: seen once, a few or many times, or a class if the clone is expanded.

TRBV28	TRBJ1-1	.	CASSFGWMNTEAFF
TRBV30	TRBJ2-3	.	CAWELAYSTDTQYF
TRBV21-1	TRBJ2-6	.	CASSKDLGVQGTGANVLTF
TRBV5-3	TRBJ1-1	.	CARSYVSNCTEAFF
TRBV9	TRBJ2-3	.	CASSPGGRSSDTQYF
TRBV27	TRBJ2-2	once	CASSSTNTGELFF
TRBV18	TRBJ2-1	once	CASSPPSGKDNEQFF
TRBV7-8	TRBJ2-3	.	CASSSSVSTDTQYF
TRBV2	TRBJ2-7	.	CASGLADYYEQYF
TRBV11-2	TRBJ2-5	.	CASSLLPRQETQYF
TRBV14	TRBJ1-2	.	CASSQDLRGRLDGYTF
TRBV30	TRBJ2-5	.	CAWSGLAEETQYF
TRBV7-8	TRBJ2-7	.	CASSQRGRVGTYEQYF
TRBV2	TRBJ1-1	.	CASGNTEAFF
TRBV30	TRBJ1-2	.	CAWTAGVDGYTF
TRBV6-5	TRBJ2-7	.	CASSYTTGAYEQYF
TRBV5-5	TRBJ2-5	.	CASSLEQIQTQYF
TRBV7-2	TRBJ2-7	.	CASSYYGQPYEQYF
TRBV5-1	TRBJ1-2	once	CASSLEGLNYGYTF
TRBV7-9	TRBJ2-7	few	CASSLWEGEQYF
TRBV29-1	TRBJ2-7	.	CSVPPSYEQYF
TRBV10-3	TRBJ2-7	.	CAISPLAGALPRGQYF
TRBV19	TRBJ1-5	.	CASSPILTGTASNQPQHF
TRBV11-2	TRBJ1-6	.	CASSLALGNSPLHF
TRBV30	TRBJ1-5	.	CASGTGGYQPQHF
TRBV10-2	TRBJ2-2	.	CASSRLAGGSGRTGELFF
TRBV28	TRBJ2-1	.	CASSFPAEYNEQFF
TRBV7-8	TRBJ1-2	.	CASSLGADMGYTF
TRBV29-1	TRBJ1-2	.	CSVGPAGGNYGYTF
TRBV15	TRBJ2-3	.	CATSRGLAQDTQYF
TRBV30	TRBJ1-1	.	CAWSLLAGDAFF
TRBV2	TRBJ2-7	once	CASNSIQEDEQYF
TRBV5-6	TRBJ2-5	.	CASSLVGGQETQYF
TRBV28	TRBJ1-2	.	CASFGTGRYGYTF
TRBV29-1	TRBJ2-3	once	CSVEGGGVSTDTQYF
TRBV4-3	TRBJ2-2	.	CASSQEIAASNTGELFF
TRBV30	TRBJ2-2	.	CAWSITGELFF
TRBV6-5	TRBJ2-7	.	CASRRTRTGYEQYF
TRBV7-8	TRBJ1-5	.	CASSVNLNQPQHF
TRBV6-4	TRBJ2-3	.	CASSAEAAGVGDTQYF
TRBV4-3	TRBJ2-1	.	CASSQGEPGAKPFGYNEQFF
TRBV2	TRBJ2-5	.	CASTRGGQETQYF